The text below deals with one T cell receptor beta chain. Its cognate antigen has yet to be identified. Base qualities were left out, and no much larger clone turns up one base away. The data are from a study of blood T cell repertoires in COVID-19 (dated by TCRdb to the early 2020s). For the study in its entirety: Collaborator samples came from the United States, Italy and Spain and covered acute and convalescent phases of COVID-19. The material from the prospective study consisted of cDNA or gDNA derived from T cells, B-cell-depleted T cells, or PBMCs. Subjects who had been exposed to COVID-19, were actively infected with it, or had recovered from it provided the deeply sampled blood TCRbeta repertoires that made up the dataset. The repertoires were released in a freely available public database intended as a resource for research on the immune response to SARS-CoV-2. Samples came from the ongoing ImmuneRACE study (first 160 participants) plus 1,254 subjects from 6 global collaborators. Sample metadata almost always included a de-identified subject ID, COVID-19 status, age in years and sex. HLA class I and class II types, where available, came from metadata supplied by the sample provider rather than from assay-based typing. Study-wide conclusions, independent of this receptor: The quantity of clinical and demographic metadata differed by source and by participant and was supplied without curation.

Reading from cysteine to phenylalanine, the CDR3 counts 14 amino acids. CDR3 DNA is the only sequence kept; it has 42 bases, read in frame from the first base. Looking up the germline V gene yields CDR1 ENHRY and CDR2 SYGVKD. V lost 7 bases and J lost 4 bases; the stretch between them is 16 bases long. TCRbeta CDR3 regions were amplified from genomic DNA using the immunoSEQ Assay, a bias-controlled multiplex PCR. On the study's bioinformatics: The number of nucleated cells in each sample was estimated by amplification of reference gene primers within the assay. Sequence reads were collapsed and filtered to measure the absolute abundance of every unique TCRbeta CDR3 rearrangement. Productive Simpson clonality was computed per sample as the square root of Simpson's diversity index over productive rearrangements. TCRdb provides this immuneACCESS table in a form limited to in-frame rearrangements. Some clones are lacking; in checked studies, under half of them reflect an unresolved V gene, and why the rest are absent is not known. From that table come the V and J calls and clone size; the DNA was used to work out D and trimming. The sample has 95,000 to 110,000 clones on record, about 80% of them singletons. Jointly, the top ten make up about 12% of the sample.

Whole blood was collected in K2EDTA tubes by collaborating institutions according to the institutions' own protocols. For TCRbeta analysis, collaborator samples were shipped as frozen whole blood, as isolated PBMCs, or as DNA extracted from either sample type. The specimen was peripheral blood. The rearranged segments are TRBV10-3 and TRBJ1-1, and perhaps TRBD1 as D gene, on 6 matching bases. This sequence originates from a human donor in a cohort sampled during active COVID-19. DNA sequence: TGTGCCATCAACCAACAGGGTTCAGGCACTGAAGCTTTCTTT. It specifies CAINQQGSGTEAFF.